The 7 T cell receptor beta chains below all came from one sample that was sequenced in a study of shared clonotypes between healthy human individuals. Here immunoSEQ multiplex PCR was the method, and the copy in TCRdb shows in-frame clones only, minus some. The sample lists about 980,000 clones; 76% were seen once. The sequencing sample was made of memory CD4+ T cells sorted from blood. Subset: CD45RA-negative fraction. These receptors originate from a man aged 18 to 30 in good health.

V usage is TRBV7-9 and J usage is TRBJ2-3; TRBD1 matches at 7 bases. Per germline, CDR1 SEHNR and CDR2 FQNEAQ (reference sequence). The CDR3 totals 14 residues. Trimming cost V 5 bases and J 6 bases; bases outside gene matches: 8. The CDR3 spells CASSDNRGGDTQYF. The CDR3 DNA sequence: TGTGCCAGCAGCGATAACAGGGGCGGGGATACGCAGTATTTT.

The chain links TRBV2 to TRBJ2-2; D unclear. Trimming took off 7 bases at V and 1 base at J, with 10 bases between the two ends. CDR1 is SNHLY and CDR2 is FYNNEI in the germline V gene. The CDR3 covers 14 residues. The CDR3 sequence: CASMVAQNTGELFF. CDR3 in DNA: TGTGCCAGCATGGTAGCTCAGAACACCGGGGAGCTGTTTTTT.

The J gene is TRBJ2-7, the V gene TRBV11-2; 7 bases are shared with TRBD2. V dropped 3 bases and J dropped 0; count of bases not matched to a gene: 5. The CDR3 consists of 15 residues. Germline V gene sequence: CDR1 SGHAT, CDR2 FQNNGV. The CDR3 reads CASSLGAGSSYEQYF. Here the CDR3 DNA reads TGTGCCAGCAGCTTGGGAGCGGGAAGCTCCTACGAGCAGTACTTC.

This chain connects TRBV6-6 to TRBJ2-5; no clear D gene. The J call could be wrong; TRBJ2-7 is a better fit for the DNA end. The CDR3 is made up of 12 amino acids. Looked up from germline, CDR1 is MNHNY and CDR2 is SVGAGI (reference sequence). CDR3 bases: TGTGCCAGCAGTTACTCCGAGTACGAGCAGTACTTC. It yields the protein CASSYSEYEQYF.

This clone showed up many times. The rearrangement links TRBV2 to TRBJ2-3; 9 bases are a match to TRBD1. CDR3 length: 14 amino acids. The germline gives CDR1 SNHLY, CDR2 FYNNEI. V lost 8 bases, J lost 1 base, and 4 bases stayed unmatched. CDR3 amino acids: CASGRDRGTDTQYF. In nucleotides, the CDR3 is TGTGCCAGCGGCCGGGACAGGGGCACAGATACGCAGTATTTT.

This clone is a singleton in its sample. V usage is TRBV7-9 and J usage is TRBJ2-2; D call uncertain. This CDR3 has 15 amino acids. The V end was cut by 1 base, the J end by 6 bases, with 12 bases between. Germline-derived CDR1 and CDR2 are SEHNR and FQNEAQ (reference sequence). Here the CDR3 DNA reads TGTGCCAGCAGCTTAGGTGACCTCTACCCCGGGGAGCTGTTTTTT. Protein product: CASSLGDLYPGELFF.

This clone was seen only a few times. V usage is TRBV14 and J usage is TRBJ2-3; D is ambiguous. CDR3 length equals 14 residues. V lost 0 bases, J lost 4 bases, and 8 bases lay in between. CDR1 is SGHDN and CDR2 is FVKESK in the germline V gene. The chain's CDR3 is CASSQDLRADTQYF. The CDR3 DNA reads TGTGCCAGCAGCCAAGATCTTAGGGCAGATACGCAGTATTTT. The full variable domain, completed using reference TRBV14 and TRBJ2-3, is EAGVTQFPSHSVIEKGQTVTLRCDPISGHDNLYWYRRVMGKEIKFLLHFVKESKQDESGMPNNRFLAERTGGTYSTLKVQPAELEDSGVYFCASSQDLRADTQYFGPGTRLTVL.